Below are 25 T cell receptor beta chains sequenced from a single sample in a study of blood T cell repertoires in COVID-19. Produced via immunoSEQ multiplex PCR; TCRdb's table is partial and in-frame only. The sample has about 160,000 clones; approximately 87% are singletons. The sample was PBMCs or T cells enriched from blood (not recorded which). The source is a woman aged 45 to 65 who had recovered from COVID-19.

CDR3 coding DNA: TGCGCCAGCAAGAGGGGGCAAGGGAACTATGGCTACACCTTC. Its protein is CASKRGQGNYGYTF. The chain recombines TRBV10-2 with TRBJ1-2, with TRBD1 identical over 7 bases. Germline loops: CDR1 WSHSY, CDR2 SAAADI. The CDR3 extends over 14 amino acids. The ends lost 7 bases at V and 2 bases at J; junction bases unmatched: 7.

The chain employs TRBV2 and TRBJ1-1; 8 bases line up with TRBD1. The CDR3 is made up of 15 amino acids. Germline trimming cut 5 bases from V and 3 bases from J; bases unmatched to any gene: 8. The germline V gene encodes CDR1 SNHLY and CDR2 FYNNEI. The CDR3 region has the DNA TGTGCCAGCAGTAGTCAGGGGGCGCGGGACACTGAAGCTTTCTTT. Translating gives CASSSQGARDTEAFF.

The chain is built from TRBV9 and TRBJ2-3; 7 positions match TRBD2. This CDR3 is built from 14 residues. Trimming at V came to 4 bases and at J to 6 bases, leaving 8 bases not matched to a gene. Germline assignment: CDR1 SGDLS and CDR2 YYNGEE. This CDR3 reads CASSSAGVWDTQYF. Written as DNA, the CDR3 is TGTGCCAGCAGCTCCGCGGGGGTCTGGGATACGCAGTATTTT.

CDR3 DNA: TGCGCCAGCAGCTTGTCTGGGGGCGAAGCTTTCTTT. Its translation: CASSLSGGEAFF. The V and J genes are TRBV5-1 and TRBJ1-1; a weak D match, TRBD1 (6 bases). The CDR3 totals 12 residues. V lost 1 base, J lost 8 bases, and 9 bases lay in between. Germline V gives CDR1 SGHRS, CDR2 YFSETQ.

There are a few counts of this clone. This chain uses TRBV7-9 with TRBJ2-7, with TRBD1 matching over 9 bases. Trimming removed 3 bases from V and 5 bases from J; junction bases left unmatched: 5. CDR1 is SEHNR, CDR2 FQNEAQ, per germline (reference sequence). This CDR3 comprises 14 residues. The CDR3 DNA follows: TGTGCCAGCAGCTTGGGACAGGGTCGCAACGAGCAGTACGTC. Its protein is CASSLGQGRNEQYV.

The CDR3 is CASSLARNYGYTF. CDR3 sequence (DNA): TGTGCCAGCAGTTTAGCCAGGAACTATGGCTACACCTTC. V is TRBV28 and J is TRBJ1-2; D call uncertain. CDR3 length: 13 amino acids. The V gene's germline CDR1 is MDHEN and CDR2 SYDVKM. The germline V and J ends were trimmed by 2 bases and 2 bases, with 6 bases remaining between them.

J is TRBJ2-1 and V is TRBV30; 9 bases align to TRBD2. V shed 4 bases and J 5 bases; nucleotides not matched to a gene: 6. CDR3 length: 14 residues. Germline lookup yields CDR1 GTSNPN and CDR2 SVGIG (reference sequence). In nucleotides, the CDR3 is TGTGCCTGGAAGTTAGCGGGGGCCCACAATGAGCAGTTCTTC. Its translation is CAWKLAGAHNEQFF.

The chain has TRBV9 and TRBJ1-2, with 8 bases aligning to TRBD1. The CDR3 totals 14 residues. Trimming at V came to 2 bases and at J to 8 bases, leaving 8 bases not matched to a gene. Germline values: CDR1 SGDLS, CDR2 YYNGEE. Here the CDR3 DNA reads TGTGCCAGCAGCGTGCAACAGGGGGGTGAGGGCTACACCTTC. Its protein is CASSVQQGGEGYTF.

This chain joins TRBV18 and TRBJ1-2; 7 bases map to TRBD1. The CDR3 has 11 residues. Germline values: CDR1 KGHSH, CDR2 LQKENI. V was clipped by 6 bases and J by 10 bases; unmatched bases: 5. CDR3 bases: TGTGCCAGCTCCCAGGGGGGAGACTACACCTTC. This translates into CASSQGGDYTF.

The chain employs TRBV6-1 and TRBJ1-1; a possible D gene is TRBD1 (6 bases). V gave up 6 bases and J gave up 7 bases, with 12 bases separating them. Germline-derived CDR1 and CDR2 are MNHNS and SASEGT. The CDR3 loop spans 12 amino acids. The DNA for the CDR3 is TGTGCCAGCAGCTCCGGGGGGCTTGAAGCTTTCTTT. Translation gives CASSSGGLEAFF.

V and J are TRBV5-1 and TRBJ1-3, with 7 positions matching TRBD1. Germline V gives CDR1 SGHRS, CDR2 YFSETQ. Trimming took 8 bases from V and 0 from J; bases not matched to a gene: 17. CDR3 length equals 18 residues. The CDR3 protein is CASAPGQMKYSSGNTIYF. The CDR3 DNA is TGCGCCAGTGCGCCGGGACAGATGAAGTACAGCTCTGGAAACACCATATATTTT.

This rearrangement joins TRBV2 to TRBJ1-2, with D possibly being TRBD1 (6 bases). Germline V gives CDR1 SNHLY, CDR2 FYNNEI. V lost 0 bases, J lost 8 bases, and 13 bases lay in between. This CDR3 comprises 14 residues. The CDR3 DNA reads as TGTGCCAGCAGTGAAGCTGGCAGGGGTAGGGGCTACACCTTC. Translated: CASSEAGRGRGYTF.

The V and J genes are TRBV4-1 and TRBJ1-1; D ambiguous. Germline values: CDR1 MGHRA, CDR2 YSYEKL. Trimming removed 1 base at V and 4 bases at J, with 13 bases between. The CDR3 runs to 15 residues. In DNA, the CDR3 is TGCGCCAGCAGCCAAGGAGGGCGGCGCACCACTGAAGCTTTCTTT. Translated, it gives CASSQGGRRTTEAFF.

V is TRBV7-9 and J is TRBJ1-1; weak D call: TRBD1 (5 bases). In germline, CDR1 is SEHNR, CDR2 FQNEAQ (reference sequence). V lost 5 bases, J lost 7 bases, and 11 bases lay in between. The CDR3 extends over 12 amino acids. CDR3 sequence (DNA): TGTGCCAGCAGCCGGCAGGGTTTTGAAGCTTTCTTT. This encodes CASSRQGFEAFF.

This chain uses TRBV5-1 with TRBJ1-2, with D possibly being TRBD1 (6 bases). This CDR3 contains 12 residues. Deletions cut 8 bases from V and 0 bases from J, with 8 bases between. Germline values: CDR1 SGHRS, CDR2 YFSETQ. CDR3 residues: CASGTTNYGYTF. In DNA, the CDR3 is TGCGCCAGTGGGACAACTAACTATGGCTACACCTTC.

The rearrangement links TRBV15 to TRBJ2-1, with D possibly matching TRBD2 (5 bases). Trimming shortened V by 1 base and J by 0 bases, and 10 bases separated the two germline ends. Germline V gene sequence: CDR1 LNHNV, CDR2 YYDKDF (reference sequence). The CDR3 is made up of 16 amino acids. CDR3 sequence: CATSRGGELSYNEQFF. The CDR3 DNA reads TGTGCCACCAGCAGAGGGGGAGAACTCTCCTACAATGAGCAGTTCTTC.

This clone came up many times. The chain is built from TRBV28 and TRBJ2-5; D is possibly TRBD1 (6 bases). Germline V gene data show CDR1 as MDHEN and CDR2 as SYDVKM. The CDR3 runs to 14 residues. Trimming left V 5 bases short and J 2 bases short, with 12 bases between. CDR3 loop: CASSTRQEQETQYF. CDR3 DNA: TGTGCCAGCAGTACACGACAGGAACAAGAGACCCAGTACTTC.

This chain connects TRBV9 to TRBJ1-6; a weak D match, TRBD1 (5 bases). The CDR3 spans 15 residues. V was cut by 3 bases and J by 5 bases, with 12 bases left in between. Germline lookup yields CDR1 SGDLS and CDR2 YYNGEE. This chain's CDR3 is CASSAAGMDNSPLHF. CDR3 bases: TGTGCCAGCAGCGCCGCAGGGATGGATAATTCACCCCTCCACTTT.

J is TRBJ1-2 and V is TRBV29-1; tentative D call: TRBD1 (6 bases). V was cut by 5 bases and J by 6 bases, with 19 bases left in between. CDR3 size: 14 residues. Germline CDR1 reads SQVTM; CDR2 reads ANQGSEA. The CDR3 loop is CSVTDGGGADGYTF. The CDR3 DNA follows: TGCAGCGTTACCGATGGTGGGGGGGCGGATGGCTACACCTTC.

The CDR3 nucleotides read TGTGCCAGCAGCACAGCGGGAGGTTTTGATGAGCAGTTCTTC. Translating gives CASSTAGGFDEQFF. The chain recombines TRBV11-3 with TRBJ2-1, with 9 nucleotides matching TRBD2. Per the germline V gene, CDR1 is SGHNT and CDR2 is YENEEA. V was pared by 5 bases and J by 8 bases, with 7 bases of the junction left unmatched. The CDR3 is 14 amino acids. The full variable domain, completed using reference TRBV11-3 and TRBJ2-1, is EAGVVQSPRYKIIEKKQPVAFWCNPISGHNTLYWYLQNLGQGPELLIRYENEEAVDDSQLPKDRFSAERLKGVDSTLKIQPAELGDSAVYLCASSTAGGFDEQFFGPGTRLTVL.

V gene TRBV28 combines with J gene TRBJ1-4, with a possible D match to TRBD1 (5 bases). The germline CDR1 and CDR2 sequences are MDHEN and SYDVKM. This CDR3 comprises 14 residues. Trimming left V 4 bases short and J 7 bases short, with 13 bases between. CDR3 region: CASSSPGGGEKLFF. In DNA form, the CDR3 reads TGTGCCAGCAGTTCCCCGGGGGGAGGTGAAAAACTGTTTTTT.

V gene TRBV24-1 combines with J gene TRBJ2-2, with D unresolved. Trimming cost V 2 bases and J 1 base, with 4 bases left between them. The V gene's germline CDR1 is KGHDR and CDR2 SFDVKD. This CDR3 region has 14 residues. CDR3 nucleotide sequence: TGTGCCACCAGTGATTACAGGAACACCGGGGAGCTGTTTTTT. This codes for CATSDYRNTGELFF.

This rearrangement joins TRBV20-1 to TRBJ2-5, with 7 positions matching TRBD2. Germline V gene data show CDR1 as DFQATT and CDR2 as SNEGSKA (reference sequence). Losses at the gene ends were 3 bases for V and 5 bases for J; bases not matched to a gene: 15. The CDR3 is 16 amino acids. In DNA form, the CDR3 reads TGCAGTGCTAGTCCTCACCGGGGCGGGAGAGTGGAGACCCAGTACTTC. Translating gives CSASPHRGGRVETQYF.

The chain combines TRBV7-8 with TRBJ2-1; TRBD2 agrees at 8 bases. The CDR3 consists of 16 residues. Unmatched junction bases numbered 13, after V lost 4 bases and J lost 8 bases. Germline V lookup: CDR1 SGHVS, CDR2 FQNEAQ. CDR3 sequence: CASSSTQIAGLDEQFF. The CDR3 bases are TGTGCCAGCAGCTCCACACAGATAGCGGGACTGGATGAGCAGTTCTTC.

The chain employs TRBV5-8 and TRBJ2-5, with 11 positions matching TRBD2. This CDR3 has 16 residues. The V gene's germline CDR1 is SGHTS and CDR2 YDEGEE. The V segment lost 0 bases and the J segment 2 bases; nucleotides outside the gene matches: 3. The CDR3 spells CASSLGTSGLQETQYF. DNA for the CDR3: TGTGCCAGCAGCTTGGGGACTAGCGGGTTACAAGAGACCCAGTACTTC.